This T cell receptor (beta chain) was observed in a study of blood T cell repertoires in COVID-19. Study in general: Nucleic acid was either cDNA or gDNA, and it came from T cells, B-cell-depleted T cells, or PBMCs.

Germline assignment: CDR1 MDHEN and CDR2 SYDVKM. CDR3 size: 17 residues. V dropped 6 bases and J dropped 1; count of bases not matched to a gene: 9. Original processing notes: Cell counts per sample came from amplifying reference gene primers. Generated by immunoSEQ multiplex PCR, the TCRdb table keeps only in-frame clones and is missing some. Clone size and the V and J calls come from that table; the DNA yielded D and trimming. The data show roughly 100,000 clones, with about 86% seen just once and 37% held by the top ten. The rearrangement uses TRBV28 and TRBJ1-5; 10 bases match TRBD1. This TCR was sampled from an elderly man with acute or convalescent COVID-19. Sample: peripheral blood. The CDR3 DNA reads TGTGCCAGCAGGACTTCCGGGACAGGGGTCAGCAATCAGCCCCAGCATTTT. Its translation is CASRTSGTGVSNQPQHF.